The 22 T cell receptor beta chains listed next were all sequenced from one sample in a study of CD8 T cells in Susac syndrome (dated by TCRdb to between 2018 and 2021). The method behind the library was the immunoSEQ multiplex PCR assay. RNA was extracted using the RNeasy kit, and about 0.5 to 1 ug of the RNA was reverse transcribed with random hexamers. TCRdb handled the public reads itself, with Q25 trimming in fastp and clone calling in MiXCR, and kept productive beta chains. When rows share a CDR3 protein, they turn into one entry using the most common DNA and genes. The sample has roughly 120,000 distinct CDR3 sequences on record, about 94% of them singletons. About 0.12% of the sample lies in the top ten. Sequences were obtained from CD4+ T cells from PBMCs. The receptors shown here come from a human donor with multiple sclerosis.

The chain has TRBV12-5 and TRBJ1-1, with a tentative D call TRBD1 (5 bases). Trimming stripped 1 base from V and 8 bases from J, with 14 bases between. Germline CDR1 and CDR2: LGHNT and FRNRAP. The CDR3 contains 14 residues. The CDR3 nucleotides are TGTGCTAGTGGTTTGGGGCAGGGAGGCCCAGAAGCTTTCTTT. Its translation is CASGLGQGGPEAFF.

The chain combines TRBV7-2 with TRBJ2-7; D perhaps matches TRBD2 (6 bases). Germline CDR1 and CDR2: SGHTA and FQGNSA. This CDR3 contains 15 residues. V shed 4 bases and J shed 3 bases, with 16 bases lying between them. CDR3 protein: CASSSWGVALYEQYF. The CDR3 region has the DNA TGTGCCAGCAGCTCTTGGGGGGTGGCCCTCTACGAGCAGTACTTC.

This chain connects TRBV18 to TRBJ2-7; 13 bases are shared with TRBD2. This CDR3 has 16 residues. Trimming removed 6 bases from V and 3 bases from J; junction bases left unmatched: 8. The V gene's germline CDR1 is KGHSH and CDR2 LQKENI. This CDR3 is CASSSLGTSGIYEQYF. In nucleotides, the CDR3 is TGTGCCAGCTCTAGCCTCGGGACTAGCGGGATCTACGAGCAGTACTTC.

The CDR3 loop is CASSLGQSGQETQYF. In nucleotides, the CDR3 is TGTGCCAGCAGCTTAGGGCAGTCGGGCCAAGAGACCCAGTACTTC. This chain connects TRBV7-9 to TRBJ2-5, with no clear D. Germline V lookup: CDR1 SEHNR, CDR2 FQNEAQ (reference sequence). V dropped 1 base and J dropped 1 base, with 10 bases sitting between them. This CDR3 is 15 amino acids long.

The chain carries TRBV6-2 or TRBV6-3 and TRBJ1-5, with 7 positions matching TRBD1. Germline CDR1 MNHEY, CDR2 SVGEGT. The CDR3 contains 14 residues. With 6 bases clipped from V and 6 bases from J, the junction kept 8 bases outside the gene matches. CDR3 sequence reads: CASRYDRAGQPQHF. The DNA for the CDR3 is TGTGCCAGCAGATACGACAGGGCTGGTCAGCCCCAGCATTTT.

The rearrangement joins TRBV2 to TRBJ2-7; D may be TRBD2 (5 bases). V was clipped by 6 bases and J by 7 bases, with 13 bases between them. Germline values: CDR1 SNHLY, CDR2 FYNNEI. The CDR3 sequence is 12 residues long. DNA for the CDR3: TGTGCCAGCAGCCCACGGGGTGGTGAGCAGTACTTC. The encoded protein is CASSPRGGEQYF.

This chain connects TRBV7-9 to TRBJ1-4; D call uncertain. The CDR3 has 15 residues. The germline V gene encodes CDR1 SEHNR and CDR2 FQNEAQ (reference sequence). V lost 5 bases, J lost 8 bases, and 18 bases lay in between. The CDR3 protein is CASSLRQAAKEKLFF. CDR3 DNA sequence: TGTGCCAGCAGCCTACGGCAGGCCGCGAAGGAAAAACTGTTTTTT.

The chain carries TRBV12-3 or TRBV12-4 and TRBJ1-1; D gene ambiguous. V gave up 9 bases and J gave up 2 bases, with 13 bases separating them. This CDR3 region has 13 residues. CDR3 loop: CASHLLGNTEAFF. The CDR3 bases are TGTGCCAGTCACCTTTTGGGAAACACTGAAGCTTTCTTT.

In DNA form, the CDR3 reads TGCAGTGCGTCTCCTGGGACAGGGGATGAAAAACTGTTTTTT. The encoded protein is CSASPGTGDEKLFF. The chain employs TRBV20-1 and TRBJ1-4, with TRBD1 matching 10 bases. V shed 6 bases and J 6 bases; nucleotides not matched to a gene: 7. This CDR3 spans 14 amino acids. CDR1 DFQATT and CDR2 SNEGSKA come from the germline V gene (reference sequence).

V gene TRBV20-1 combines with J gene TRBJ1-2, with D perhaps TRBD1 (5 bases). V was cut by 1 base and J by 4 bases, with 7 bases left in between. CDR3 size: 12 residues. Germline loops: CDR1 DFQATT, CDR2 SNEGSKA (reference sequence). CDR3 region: CSARGGGYGYTF. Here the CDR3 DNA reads TGCAGTGCTAGAGGGGGCGGCTATGGCTACACCTTC.

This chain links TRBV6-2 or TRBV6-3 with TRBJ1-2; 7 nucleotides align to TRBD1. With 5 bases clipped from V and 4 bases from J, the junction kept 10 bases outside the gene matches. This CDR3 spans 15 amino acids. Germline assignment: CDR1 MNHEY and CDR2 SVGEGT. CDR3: CASSQKLTGSYGYTF. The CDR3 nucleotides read TGTGCCAGCAGTCAAAAACTGACAGGGAGCTATGGCTACACCTTC.

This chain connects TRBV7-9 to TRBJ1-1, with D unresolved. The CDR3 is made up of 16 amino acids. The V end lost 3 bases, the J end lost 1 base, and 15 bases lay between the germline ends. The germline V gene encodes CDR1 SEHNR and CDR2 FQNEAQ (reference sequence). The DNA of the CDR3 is TGTGCCAGCAGCTTCCCGCGGTTACGGGGGAACACTGAAGCTTTCTTT. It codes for CASSFPRLRGNTEAFF.

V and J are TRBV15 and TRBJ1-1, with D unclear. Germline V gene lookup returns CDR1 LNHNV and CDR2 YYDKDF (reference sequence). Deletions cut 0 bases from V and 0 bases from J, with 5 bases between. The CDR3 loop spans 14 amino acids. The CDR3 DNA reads TGTGCCACCAGCAGAGACAACTTGAACACTGAAGCTTTCTTT. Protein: CATSRDNLNTEAFF.

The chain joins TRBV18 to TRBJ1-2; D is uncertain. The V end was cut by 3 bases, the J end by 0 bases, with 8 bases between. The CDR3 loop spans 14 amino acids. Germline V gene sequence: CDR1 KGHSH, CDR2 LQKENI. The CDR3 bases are TGTGCCAGCTCACCCCAGACGGCTAACTATGGCTACACCTTC. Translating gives CASSPQTANYGYTF.

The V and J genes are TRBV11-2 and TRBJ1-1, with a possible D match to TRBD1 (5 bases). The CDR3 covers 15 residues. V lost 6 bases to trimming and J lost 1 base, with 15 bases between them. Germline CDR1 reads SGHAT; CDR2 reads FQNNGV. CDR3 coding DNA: TGTGCCAGCAGTTATTCCGGGACGGCGAACACTGAAGCTTTCTTT. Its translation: CASSYSGTANTEAFF.

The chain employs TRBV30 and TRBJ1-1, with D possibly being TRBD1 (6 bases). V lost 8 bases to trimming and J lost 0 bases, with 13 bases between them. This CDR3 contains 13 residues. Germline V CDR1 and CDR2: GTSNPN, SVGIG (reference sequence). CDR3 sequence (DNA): TGTGCCGGGGGGCGGGGAATGAACACTGAAGCTTTCTTT. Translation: CAGGRGMNTEAFF.

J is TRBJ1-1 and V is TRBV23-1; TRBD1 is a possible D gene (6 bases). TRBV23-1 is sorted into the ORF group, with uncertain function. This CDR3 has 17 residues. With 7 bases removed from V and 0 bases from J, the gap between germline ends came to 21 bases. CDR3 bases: TGCGCCAGCACTCGGTCCCTTCCGGACAGATTGAACACTGAAGCTTTCTTT. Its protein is CASTRSLPDRLNTEAFF.

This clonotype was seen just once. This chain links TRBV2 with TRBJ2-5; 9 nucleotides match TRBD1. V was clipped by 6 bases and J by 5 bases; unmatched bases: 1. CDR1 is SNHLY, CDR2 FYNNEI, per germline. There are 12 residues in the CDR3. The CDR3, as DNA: TGTGCCAGCAGAGACAGGGGGGAGACCCAGTACTTC. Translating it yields CASRDRGETQYF.

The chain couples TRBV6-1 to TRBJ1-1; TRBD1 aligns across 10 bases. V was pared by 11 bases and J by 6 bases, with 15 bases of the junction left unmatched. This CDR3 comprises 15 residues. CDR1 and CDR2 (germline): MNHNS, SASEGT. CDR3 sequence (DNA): TGTGCCTCACACCCCTTCGGGACAGGGGTCGCTGAAGCTTTCTTT. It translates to CASHPFGTGVAEAFF.

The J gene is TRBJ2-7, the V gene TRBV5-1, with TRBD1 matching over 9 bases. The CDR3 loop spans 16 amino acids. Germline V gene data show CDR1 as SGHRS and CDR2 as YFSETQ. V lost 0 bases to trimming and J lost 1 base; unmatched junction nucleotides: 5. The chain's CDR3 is CASSLAATGGSYEQYF. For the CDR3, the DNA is TGCGCCAGCAGCTTGGCCGCGACAGGGGGTTCCTACGAGCAGTACTTC. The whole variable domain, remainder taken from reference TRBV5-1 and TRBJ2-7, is KAGVTQTPRYLIKTRGQQVTLSCSPISGHRSVSWYQQTPGQGLQFLFEYFSETQRNKGNFPGRFSGRQFSNSRSEMNVSTLELGDSALYLCASSLAATGGSYEQYFGPGTRLTVT.

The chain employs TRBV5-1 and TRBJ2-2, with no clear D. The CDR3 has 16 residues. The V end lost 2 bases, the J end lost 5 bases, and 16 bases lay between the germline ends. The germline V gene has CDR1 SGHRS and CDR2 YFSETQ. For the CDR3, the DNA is TGCGCCAGCAGCTTAGAACTCGACCTACGGACCGGGGAGCTGTTTTTT. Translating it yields CASSLELDLRTGELFF.

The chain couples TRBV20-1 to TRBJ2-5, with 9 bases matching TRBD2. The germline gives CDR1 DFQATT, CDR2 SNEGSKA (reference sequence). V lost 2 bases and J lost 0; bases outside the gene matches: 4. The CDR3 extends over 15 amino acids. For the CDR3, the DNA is TGCAGTGCTAGACGACCTAGCGGGGACCAAGAGACCCAGTACTTC. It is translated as CSARRPSGDQETQYF.